Given below is one TCR beta chain in context. Its antigen is unidentified. The data were obtained in a study of vaccination and CD4 T cells after COVID-19. Specified treatment: approximately 11-day PBMC culture with coronavirus spike peptide pools or control peptides (ViraFEST assay). Sequenced with the Oncomine TCR Beta short-read assay was DNA taken from cultured CD4+ T cells. TCRdb re-called the PCR reads through MiXCR, storing one row per CDR3 protein. Of 15,000 or so distinct CDR3 sequences listed, roughly two fifths are singletons. This CDR3 is 16 amino acids long. The germline V gene encodes CDR1 LNHDA and CDR2 SQIVND (reference sequence). The ends were cut back, 3 bases at V and 4 bases at J, with 18 bases in the middle.

The sequence came from a human donor who had recovered from COVID-19. Material: CD4+ T cells from blood, cultured in vitro. This chain connects TRBV19 to TRBJ1-1, with TRBD1 as a possible D gene (5 bases). As DNA, the CDR3 is TGTGCCAGTAGTATGTTATATGGGGGGGGAGGCACTGAAGCTTTCTTT. Its protein product is CASSMLYGGGGTEAFF.